Each of the 17 T cell receptor beta chains below was sequenced from the same sample in a study of human T cells and chemical hapten exposure (dated by TCRdb to about 2021). The time point tag for this specimen amounts to: patch test 2, 6 weeks after DPC sensitization. What the treatment or condition label conveys for this sample: therapeutic diphenylcyclopropenone sensitization with weekly scalp DPC. Library construction relied on RACE. Sequencing was carried out with a NextSeq 500. TCRdb trimmed public reads at Q25 via fastp, called clones via MiXCR and kept in-frame beta chains. Entries that share a CDR3 protein sequence are merged under the most common genes and DNA. The table for this sample lists about 40,000 distinct CDR3 sequences; about 3% of them were counted only once. The leading ten clones occupy about 6.9% of the sample. This specimen consisted of whole blood, obtained in connection with sensitization to the hapten diphenylcyclopropenone (DPC). Receptor source: a man aged 35-49 years with alopecia areata. Some clones in this sample may be carry-over from other donors' samples.

This clonotype has a count of ten or more. V usage is TRBV29-1 and J usage is TRBJ2-5, with a tentative D call TRBD1 (6 bases). The CDR3 has 13 residues. The germline CDR1 and CDR2 sequences are SQVTM and ANQGSEA. Trimming left V 4 bases short and J 5 bases short, with 14 bases between. CDR3 coding DNA: TGCAGCGTTGGGCACAGGGAAGGGGAGACCCAGTACTTC. As protein: CSVGHREGETQYF.

This clonotype appeared many times. V is TRBV30 and J is TRBJ2-7; possibly TRBD2 for D (6 bases). From germline, CDR1 is GTSNPN and CDR2 SVGIG (reference sequence). V was pared by 3 bases and J by 1 base, with 7 bases between. This CDR3 region has 12 residues. The CDR3 region is CAWRGGSYEQYF. The CDR3 bases are TGTGCCTGGAGGGGGGGTTCCTACGAGCAGTACTTC.

At least ten counts were recorded for this clonotype. V gene TRBV30 combines with J gene TRBJ1-4, with no clear D. This CDR3 has 14 amino acids. Trimming shortened V by 1 base and J by 3 bases, and 9 bases separated the two germline ends. Germline lookup yields CDR1 GTSNPN and CDR2 SVGIG (reference sequence). The CDR3 bases are TGTGCCTGGAGTGATGATAGGGCTAATGAAAAACTGTTTTTT. Its protein is CAWSDDRANEKLFF. The variable domain in full, completed from reference TRBV30 and TRBJ1-4, reads SQTIHQWPATLVQPVGSPLSLECTVEGTSNPNLYWYRQAAGRGLQLLFYSVGIGQISSEVPQNLSASRPQDRQFILSSKKLLLSDSGFYLCAWSDDRANEKLFFGSGTQLSVL.

At least ten counts were recorded for this clonotype. The rearrangement links TRBV3-1 to TRBJ2-3; either TRBD1 or TRBD2 may fit D (6 bases each). V lost 5 bases to trimming and J lost 4 bases, with 7 bases between them. From germline, CDR1 is LGHDT and CDR2 YNNKEL (reference sequence). CDR3 length: 12 residues. CDR3 residues: CASSRGADTQYF. Here the CDR3 DNA reads TGTGCCAGCAGCAGGGGGGCAGATACGCAGTATTTT.

This clonotype occurred many times. This chain joins TRBV5-1 and TRBJ2-3, with no clear D. CDR3 length equals 14 residues. V was clipped by 8 bases and J by 6 bases, with 19 bases between them. The germline V gene has CDR1 SGHRS and CDR2 YFSETQ. The CDR3 region is CASLRTEPSDTQYF. DNA for the CDR3: TGCGCCAGTCTCCGGACGGAACCCAGCGATACGCAGTATTTT.

This clonotype was counted many times. The chain is built from TRBV7-9 and TRBJ2-1; TRBD2 agrees at 11 bases. There are 15 residues in the CDR3. Per the germline V gene, CDR1 is SEHNR and CDR2 is FQNEAQ (reference sequence). Trimming took 3 bases from V and 6 from J; bases not matched to a gene: 4. In DNA form, the CDR3 reads TGTGCCAGCAGCTTCCTAGCGGGAGGCCTCAATGAGCAGTTCTTC. It yields the protein CASSFLAGGLNEQFF.

Only a few counts were recorded for this clonotype. This chain connects TRBV28 to TRBJ2-7, with D unresolved. V lost 0 bases and J lost 4, with 19 bases in between. The CDR3 is 17 amino acids. Germline V gene sequence: CDR1 MDHEN, CDR2 SYDVKM. CDR3 nucleotide sequence: TGTGCCAGCAGTTTATGGAAGGTCCCCAGCCGATCGTACGAGCAGTACTTC. It encodes CASSLWKVPSRSYEQYF.

This clonotype was recorded many times. The chain uses TRBV28 and TRBJ2-7; 8 bases agree with TRBD1. V was clipped by 5 bases and J by 4 bases; unmatched bases: 7. Looked up from germline, CDR1 is MDHEN and CDR2 is SYDVKM. This CDR3 has 14 amino acids. The CDR3: CASSTSGGLYEQYF. In nucleotides, the CDR3 is TGTGCCAGCAGTACTTCAGGGGGCTTGTACGAGCAGTACTTC.

This clonotype was found a few times. V is TRBV7-2 and J is TRBJ1-1; no clear D gene. The V gene lost 1 base and the J gene lost 11 bases, with 11 bases spanning the gap. The CDR3 length is 12 residues. From germline, CDR1 is SGHTA and CDR2 FQGNSA. DNA of the CDR3: TGTGCCAGCAGCTTAGGGGTCAGTTTGGCTTTCTTT. Its translation is CASSLGVSLAFF. Looking up the rest from reference TRBV7-2 and TRBJ1-1 gives the full variable domain: GAGVSQSPSNKVTEKGKDVELRCDPISGHTALYWYRQSLGQGLEFLIYFQGNSAPDKSGLPSDRFSAERTGGSVSTLTIQRTQQEDSAVYLCASSLGVSLAFFGQGTRLTVV.

In its sample, this clonotype was seen a few times. V and J are TRBV5-4 and TRBJ2-1, with 10 bases identical to TRBD2. Germline CDR1 SGHNT, CDR2 YYREEE (reference sequence). The trim removed 3 bases at V and 5 bases at J, leaving 2 bases unmatched. CDR3 length: 14 residues. Here the CDR3 reads CASSSSGRDNEQFF. In DNA form, the CDR3 reads TGTGCCAGCAGCTCTAGCGGGAGAGACAATGAGCAGTTCTTC.

This clonotype was observed at least ten times. CDR3 bases: TGTGCCAGCAGCCCCAGAATGATTTACACTGAAGCTTTCTTT. This codes for CASSPRMIYTEAFF. This chain joins TRBV7-8 and TRBJ1-1; D remains ambiguous. This CDR3 contains 14 residues. Germline V gene sequence: CDR1 SGHVS, CDR2 FQNEAQ. V was shortened by 5 bases and J by 3 bases, with 13 bases between the two germline ends.

Many counts were recorded for this clonotype. V is TRBV6-1 and J is TRBJ1-6; D is uncertain. V lost 0 bases and J 15 bases, leaving 18 bases between the germline ends. In germline, CDR1 is MNHNS, CDR2 SASEGT. The CDR3 totals 15 residues. For the CDR3, the DNA is TGTGCCAGCAGTGAAGCCGATTCTAGGGCCGGGTTCCTCCACTTT. Translating it yields CASSEADSRAGFLHF.

This clonotype was recorded many times. The CDR3, as DNA: TGTGCCAGCAGGACAAGCGGGAGTCGGTATGATACGCAGTATTTT. It encodes CASRTSGSRYDTQYF. V usage is TRBV7-2 and J usage is TRBJ2-3, with 8 bases lining up with TRBD2. Germline-derived CDR1 and CDR2 are SGHTA and FQGNSA. CDR3 length equals 15 residues. J lost 6 bases, V lost 6 bases, and 11 bases had no gene match. The whole variable domain, filled in from reference TRBV7-2 and TRBJ2-3, reads GAGVSQSPSNKVTEKGKDVELRCDPISGHTALYWYRQSLGQGLEFLIYFQGNSAPDKSGLPSDRFSAERTGGSVSTLTIQRTQQEDSAVYLCASRTSGSRYDTQYFGPGTRLTVL.

J is TRBJ1-1 and V is TRBV3-1; D is uncertain. Deletions cut 3 bases from V and 10 bases from J, with 18 bases between. There are 14 residues in the CDR3. CDR1 and CDR2 from the germline V gene are LGHDT and YNNKEL (reference sequence). The CDR3 loop is CASSHGLHSWGAFF. In DNA, the CDR3 is TGTGCCAGCAGCCACGGCTTACACAGTTGGGGAGCTTTCTTT.

Ten or more counts support this clonotype. This chain connects TRBV4-2 to TRBJ1-5; TRBD1 matches at 8 bases. The V and J ends lost 3 bases and 3 bases, in that order; junction bases with no gene match: 4. Germline V lookup: CDR1 LGHNA, CDR2 YNFKEQ. This CDR3 has 15 residues. The CDR3 loop reads CASSQGTGNNQPQHF. The CDR3 region has the DNA TGTGCCAGCAGCCAGGGGACAGGTAACAATCAGCCCCAGCATTTT.

This clonotype has at least ten counts. V usage is TRBV12-3 or TRBV12-4 and J usage is TRBJ2-7; D possibly uses TRBD1 or TRBD2 (5 bases each). Trimming removed 5 bases from V and 3 bases from J, with 14 bases in between. This CDR3 has 14 residues. In DNA form, the CDR3 reads TGTGCCAGCAGTGCCGGGGACGGGGACTACGAGCAGTACTTC. Translating it yields CASSAGDGDYEQYF.

This clonotype was counted ten times or more. The V gene is TRBV3-1, the J gene TRBJ2-5, with D perhaps matching TRBD2 (5 bases). The CDR3 has 11 residues. Germline V gene data show CDR1 as LGHDT and CDR2 as YNNKEL (reference sequence). The ends were cut back, 4 bases at V and 5 bases at J, with 5 bases in the middle. CDR3 DNA sequence: TGTGCCAGCAGCCCGGGGGAGACCCAGTACTTC. This translates into CASSPGETQYF.